This T cell receptor beta chain emerged from a study of cytomegalovirus exposure and HLA in healthy donors. The wider study: Caucasian-associated ancestry cluster membership applied to around 76% of around 400 genotyped donors. Study-wide results and caveats: When presence/absence was analysed, sequencing depth was taken to be roughly uniform across donors. Exclusion as indistinguishable affected some V segments, including TRBV6-2 and TRBV6-3.

Primers: 60 Vbeta forward and 13 Jbeta reverse. Clones were sequenced by immunoSEQ multiplex PCR, and TCRdb holds only the in-frame ones, with some missing. Of 250,000 to 350,000 clones detected, about nine tenths appear once; the ten largest clones hold less than 4%. Remarks on this clone: No antigen is known for it.

Germline V lookup: CDR1 SGHDT, CDR2 YYEEEE. The CDR3 covers 15 residues. The J segment lost 4 bases and the V segment lost 4 bases, leaving 8 bases of the junction unmatched. Sequenced material: PBMCs. The rearrangement links TRBV5-6 to TRBJ1-2; TRBD1 matches at 9 bases. The TCR was taken from a middle-aged man in good health and CMV-seropositive. The DNA of the CDR3 is TGTGCCAGCAGCGTACGTGGGACAGGGCCCTATGGCTACACCTTC. Translated: CASSVRGTGPYGYTF.